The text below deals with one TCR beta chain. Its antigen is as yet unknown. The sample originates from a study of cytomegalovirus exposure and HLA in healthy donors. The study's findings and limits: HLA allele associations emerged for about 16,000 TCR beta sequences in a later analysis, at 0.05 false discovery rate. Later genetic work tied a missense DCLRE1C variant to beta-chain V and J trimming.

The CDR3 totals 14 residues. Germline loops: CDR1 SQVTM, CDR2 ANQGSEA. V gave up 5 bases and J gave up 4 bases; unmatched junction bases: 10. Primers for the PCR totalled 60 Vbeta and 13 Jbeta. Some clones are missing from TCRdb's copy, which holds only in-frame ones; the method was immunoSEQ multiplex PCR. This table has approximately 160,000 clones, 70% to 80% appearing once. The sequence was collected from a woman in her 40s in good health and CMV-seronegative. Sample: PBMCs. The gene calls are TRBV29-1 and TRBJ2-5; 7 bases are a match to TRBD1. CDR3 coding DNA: TGCAGCGTTAACCCTTCGGCAGGGGGAGAGACCCAGTACTTC. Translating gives CSVNPSAGGETQYF.